This section outlines one T cell receptor beta chain sequence together with its context. The target antigen is unknown. The whole isolated RNA underwent reverse transcription, so sequencing captured expressed TCRB transcripts. Libraries were prepared by immunoSEQ multiplex PCR; TCRdb keeps only in-frame clonotypes and omits some of them. The table includes a few hundred thousand clones, around 15% detected once. This entry comes from a study of beta chain features in type 1 diabetes. The study, taken as a whole, reports: The question of HLA type influencing TCRB rearrangement was one that remained unresolved here. Diminished insertions and augmented deletions at VDJ junctions characterized type 1 diabetes patients. All four CD4+ subsets from Type 1 diabetes patients carried moderately but significantly shorter TCRB CDR3s.

CDR1 is SGHRS, CDR2 YFSETQ, per germline. V was cut by 0 bases and J by 4 bases, with 12 bases left in between. CDR3 length: 15 amino acids. Sequences were obtained from naive CD4+ T cells from blood. The sequence derives from a woman under 30 in good health. The V and J genes are TRBV5-1 and TRBJ2-3; no clear D. CDR3: CASSLGGRGADTQYF. The CDR3 region has the DNA TGCGCCAGCAGCTTGGGTGGCAGAGGTGCAGATACGCAGTATTTT.